These T cell receptor beta chains were read from a single sample in a study of radiotherapy plus CTLA-4 blockade in lung cancer. Only in-frame clones appear in the TCRdb table, and some are missing; sequencing was by immunoSEQ multiplex PCR. The sample has 65,000 to 85,000 clones; roughly 70% are singletons. The source material was peripheral blood, sampled from a patient treated with radiotherapy plus ipilimumab. The receptors were sampled from a human donor with non-small cell lung cancer whose response to radiotherapy plus ipilimumab could not be evaluated. Each CDR3 is given with its conserved first and last residue. Not every row has a clone size; where given, it reads once, few, many or a size class.

>-|TRBV4-3
CASSRETSGDYEQYF
>-|TRBV5-1
CASSYLGQGASGELFF
>-|TRBV5-4
CASSVGTSVNSYNEQFF
>few|TRBV30
CAWSVWRRSVSGANVLTF
>once|TRBV10-1
CATGTSGTHEQYF
>-|TRBV13
CASSSLTSGGAGETQYF
>-|TRBV4-2
CASSQDRNQPQHF
>-|TRBV11-2
CASSLDPGGSNEKLFF
>-|TRBV5-1
CASSLEGTGGETQYF
>-|TRBV4-3
CASSQHQGQAAYEQYF
>-|TRBV9
CASSRGSGGTDTQYF
>-|TRBV30
CAWSRDRGGYEQYF
>-|TRBV7-2
CASSSQVRGYTF
>-|TRBV11-2
CASSLGRAGDGDEQYF